The subject of this entry is one T cell receptor (beta chain). The data originate from a study of blood T cell repertoires in COVID-19. Whole-study context: Nucleic acid was either cDNA or gDNA, and it came from T cells, B-cell-depleted T cells, or PBMCs.

The CDR3 is 15 residues long. In germline, CDR1 is WNHNN, CDR2 SYGVQD (reference sequence). Trimming removed 4 bases at V and 1 base at J, with 10 bases between. Method: immunoSEQ multiplex PCR; TCRdb's copy keeps in-frame clones and lacks some. This sample carries 310,000 or so clones, about 90% of them seen once, and the ten largest clones take about 6%. Sequences were obtained from PBMCs or T cells enriched from blood (not recorded which). This TCR was recovered from a woman in her thirties who had recovered from COVID-19. The rearrangement uses TRBV10-1 and TRBJ2-2; D is perhaps TRBD1 (6 bases). DNA of the CDR3: TGCGCCAGCAGTGGCAACAGGGTGAACACCGGGGAGCTGTTTTTT. Translated, it gives CASSGNRVNTGELFF.